This entry features one TCR beta chain sequence. The antigen remains unidentified. Post-sort purity exceeded 95% for all sorted populations. V was shortened by 9 bases and J by 0 bases, with 9 bases between the two germline ends. The CDR3 is 14 amino acids. CDR1 MNHNS and CDR2 SASEGT come from the germline V gene. The sample belongs to a study of beta chain features in type 1 diabetes. Study conclusions and caveats: Type 1 diabetes patients had moderately but significantly shorter TCRB CDR3s in all four CD4+ subsets.

The investigators reverse transcribed all of the isolated RNA, so they sequenced expressed TCRB transcripts. Sequencing was performed with immunoSEQ multiplex PCR; in TCRdb, only in-frame clones are kept and a portion is missing. The repertoire has 150,000 or so clones, about 10% of them found once; the top ten carry roughly 0.7%. Sequencing input: central memory CD4+ T cells from blood. The TCR originated in a man younger than 35 in good health. The chain is built from TRBV6-1 and TRBJ2-6; possible D gene TRBD2, 5 bases. This CDR3 is CASEEVSGANVLTF. The CDR3 nucleotides read TGTGCCAGTGAGGAGGTCTCTGGGGCCAACGTCCTGACTTTC.